Listed below are T cell receptor beta chains from one sample, sequenced in a study of control samples from healthy donors and cancer patients. TCRdb keeps only in-frame clones here, not all; method: immunoSEQ multiplex PCR. Of about 140,000 clones in the sample, roughly 89% are singletons; the top ten hold approximately 10%. Sequencing was performed on blood. These receptors all come from a man younger than 40 in good health. The CDR3 runs from the conserved cysteine through the conserved F or W. The size field is filled for only some rows; it gives once, few, many or a size class.

V: TRBV18
size: -
CDR3: CASSPGDSHGNRPQHF

V: TRBV28
size: once
CDR3: CASSQSRTAQETQYF

V: TRBV6-4
size: -
CDR3: CASRFSDTGELFF

V: TRBV5-4
size: -
CDR3: CASSHPLQGANYGYTF

V: TRBV30
size: -
CDR3: CAWSEKGANYGYTF

V: TRBV15
size: once
CDR3: CATSRVDRKSNQPQHF

V: TRBV11-2
size: -
CDR3: CASSLGLGSVTYNEQFF

V: TRBV7-2
size: -
CDR3: CASSSSGPRSQYF

V: TRBV7-9
size: -
CDR3: CASSSGTGTINTEAFF

V: TRBV7-2
size: -
CDR3: CASSLGRLAGSNEQFF

V: TRBV6-5
size: few
CDR3: CASSQGQGKQYF

V: TRBV18
size: -
CDR3: CASSPNTNEQFF

V: TRBV6-2/TRBV6-3
size: -
CDR3: CASSYSFRGTEAFF

V: TRBV30
size: -
CDR3: CAWSVSGNQPQHF

V: TRBV6-5
size: -
CDR3: CASSRRAGVEYEQYF

V: TRBV25-1
size: -
CDR3: CASSEAGHTGELFF

V: TRBV12-3/TRBV12-4
size: -
CDR3: CASRGLAGYEQYF

V: TRBV30
size: -
CDR3: CAWRTGYEQYF

V: TRBV19
size: once
CDR3: CASKWGTSYPGELFF

V: TRBV21-1
size: -
CDR3: CASSTSKRREANVLTF

V: TRBV11-3
size: -
CDR3: CASSHTGGKETQYF

V: TRBV18
size: -
CDR3: CASSPTYEQYF

V: TRBV30
size: -
CDR3: CAWTLGGIDYGYTF

V: TRBV11-2
size: -
CDR3: CASSSPGTSGYEQYF

V: TRBV7-2
size: -
CDR3: CASLLTSGRNYNEQFF

V: TRBV5-4
size: -
CDR3: CASSPGTRRTDTQYF

V: TRBV15
size: -
CDR3: CATSRDLSQGGNQPQHF

V: TRBV9
size: -
CDR3: CASSERGDRADTQYF

V: TRBV19
size: once
CDR3: CASSPSQVYEQYF

V: TRBV2
size: -
CDR3: CASSEFTWNTEAFF

V: TRBV21-1
size: once
CDR3: CASSTFDSPPAQSYNEQFF

V: TRBV28
size: -
CDR3: CASLGNTEAFF